Listed below are T cell receptor beta chains from one sample, sequenced in a study of blood T cell repertoires in COVID-19. Sequencing used immunoSEQ multiplex PCR; TCRdb keeps in-frame clones, though not all of them. The sample includes 150,000 to 200,000 clones, roughly 82% of them seen just once. Input material: PBMCs or T cells enriched from blood (not recorded which). The source is a man aged 35 to 55 who had recovered from COVID-19. Each CDR3 is given with its conserved first and last residue. A D gene is named only where the DNA matches it firmly. The size field is filled for only some rows; it gives once, few, many or a size class.

DNA,CDR3,D,V,size,J
TGTGCCAGCAGTGAATTGTGGGGGGCTGGAAACACCATATATTTT,CASSELWGAGNTIYF,NA,TRBV6-1,NA,TRBJ1-3
TGCGCCAGCAGCCAAGATAGCGGAAGAGAGACCCAGTACTTC,CASSQDSGRETQYF,NA,TRBV4-3,once,TRBJ2-5
TGTGCCTGGGACCTCATAGCGGGAGCCACAGATACGCAGTATTTT,CAWDLIAGATDTQYF,TRBD2,TRBV30,NA,TRBJ2-3
TGTGCCACCAGCTCACGGCCGACTAGCGGGAGGGGGCAGTTCTTC,CATSSRPTSGRGQFF,TRBD2,TRBV15,NA,TRBJ2-1
TGCGCCAGCAGCTTGGGCGGCGCCGCCTGGGAGGAGCAGTTCTTC,CASSLGGAAWEEQFF,NA,TRBV5-1,NA,TRBJ2-1
TGCGCCAGCAGCCAAGATTTAGTCCCCTACGAGCAGTACTTC,CASSQDLVPYEQYF,NA,TRBV4-1,NA,TRBJ2-7
TGTGCCAGCAGCTCCGTCGCGGGGGGGTGGACGCAGTATTTT,CASSSVAGGWTQYF,TRBD2,TRBV7-2,NA,TRBJ2-3
TGTGCCAGCAGCGTCAGGGGACAGGAGAACACCGGGGAGCTGTTTTTT,CASSVRGQENTGELFF,TRBD1,TRBV9,NA,TRBJ2-2
TGTGCCATCCGACTTAGCGTCGGAGAGACCCAGTACTTC,CAIRLSVGETQYF,NA,TRBV10-3,NA,TRBJ2-5
TGCGCCAGCAGCCAAGAAGGGGACAGTGAAGCTTTCTTT,CASSQEGDSEAFF,TRBD1,TRBV4-3,NA,TRBJ1-1
TGTGCCAGCAGTGACTCGGTGTACCAAGAGACCCAGTACTTC,CASSDSVYQETQYF,NA,TRBV2,once,TRBJ2-5
TGTGCCAGCAGCGCCGGACAGACTTATAACTATGGCTACACCTTC,CASSAGQTYNYGYTF,NA,TRBV9,once,TRBJ1-2
TGTGCCAGCAGCGTACCTAGCGGGAAGACCCAGTACTTC,CASSVPSGKTQYF,TRBD2,TRBV9,NA,TRBJ2-5
TGTGCCAGTAGCGGGGACGGGACGGGAGCTAACTATGGCTACACCTTC,CASSGDGTGANYGYTF,NA,TRBV19,NA,TRBJ1-2
TGTGCCAGCAGTTACGCGGCAGCCCAGAACACTGAAGCTTTCTTT,CASSYAAAQNTEAFF,NA,TRBV6-5,NA,TRBJ1-1
TGTGCCACCAAAACTAGCACAGATACGCAGTATTTT,CATKTSTDTQYF,NA,TRBV21-1,NA,TRBJ2-3
TGTGCCAGCGAAATCCCAAGGAGCTCCTACAATGAGCAGTTCTTC,CASEIPRSSYNEQFF,NA,TRBV7-9,once,TRBJ2-1
TGTGCCCGCACGGGGGGGGACATGGGGTACACCGGGGAGCTGTTTTTT,CARTGGDMGYTGELFF,TRBD2,TRBV27,NA,TRBJ2-2
TGCGCCAGCAGCTTGAATAGTCTCTTAGTCCGAACTGAAGCTTTCTTT,CASSLNSLLVRTEAFF,NA,TRBV5-1,NA,TRBJ1-1
TGTGCCAGCAGGTGGAGGAGCACAGATACGCAGTATTTT,CASRWRSTDTQYF,NA,TRBV5-6,NA,TRBJ2-3
TGTGCCAGCAAGGACTCCGGGACAGGGGTTAATTCACCCCTCCACTTT,CASKDSGTGVNSPLHF,TRBD1,TRBV28,NA,TRBJ1-6
TGTGCCAGCAGCCAAGTAGGGGATGGCTACACCTTC,CASSQVGDGYTF,NA,TRBV3-1/TRBV3-2,NA,TRBJ1-2
TGTGCCAGCAGCTTACCTCCGGGAAACACCATATATTTT,CASSLPPGNTIYF,NA,TRBV7-3,NA,TRBJ1-3